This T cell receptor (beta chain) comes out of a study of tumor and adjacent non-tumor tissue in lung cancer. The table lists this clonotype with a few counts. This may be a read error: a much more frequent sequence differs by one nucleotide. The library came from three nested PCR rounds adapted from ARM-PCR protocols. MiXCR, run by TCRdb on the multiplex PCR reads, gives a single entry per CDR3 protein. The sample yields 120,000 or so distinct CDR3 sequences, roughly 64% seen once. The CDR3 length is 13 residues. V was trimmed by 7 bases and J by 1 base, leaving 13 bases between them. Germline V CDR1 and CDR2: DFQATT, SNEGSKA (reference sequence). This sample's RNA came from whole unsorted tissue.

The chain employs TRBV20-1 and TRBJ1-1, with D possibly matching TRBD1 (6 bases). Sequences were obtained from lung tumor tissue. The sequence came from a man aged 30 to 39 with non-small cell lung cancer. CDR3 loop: CSVGGRENTEAFF. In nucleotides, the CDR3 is TGCAGTGTCGGGGGCAGGGAGAACACTGAAGCTTTCTTT.